The 18 T cell receptor beta chains presented below share a single source sample, sequenced in a study of shared T cell receptors in the human thymus. Profiled with immunoSEQ multiplex PCR; TCRdb holds only in-frame clones, not every one. Among hundreds of thousands of clones, around 87% were seen once, and the ten largest hold about 0.0094%. The data also belong to a second study, concerning human thymus T cells.

The specimen was thymocytes. These receptors all come from a boy younger than two with a congenital heart defect.

The chain employs TRBV28 and TRBJ2-3; D not resolved. V was pared by 5 bases and J by 3 bases, with 18 bases between. CDR1 MDHEN and CDR2 SYDVKM come from the germline V gene. This CDR3 region has 16 residues. The CDR3 coding sequence is TGTGCCAGCAGTCGGTTCCGGAGTTCAGAGACAGATACGCAGTATTTT. Translating it yields CASSRFRSSETDTQYF.

The chain is built from TRBV15 and TRBJ1-2, with a possible D match to TRBD1 (6 bases). There are 18 residues in the CDR3. Trimming left V 5 bases short and J 0 bases short, with 22 bases between. Germline V gene data show CDR1 as LNHNV and CDR2 as YYDKDF (reference sequence). CDR3 bases: TGTGCCACCAGCGAACCGAAGACCGGGACAAATACTAACTATGGCTACACCTTC. Its translation is CATSEPKTGTNTNYGYTF.

The rearrangement joins TRBV28 to TRBJ2-7, with 9 bases identical to TRBD1. After removal of 4 bases from V and 4 bases from J, the junction contained 14 bases not matched to a gene. The CDR3 totals 17 residues. CDR1 and CDR2 from the germline V gene are MDHEN and SYDVKM. This CDR3 reads CASSSHSGTGPLYEQYF. DNA of the CDR3: TGTGCCAGCAGTTCGCACTCCGGGACAGGGCCTCTATACGAGCAGTACTTC.

The sample holds a few counts of this clone. The rearrangement links TRBV27 to TRBJ2-3; 13 bases are a match to TRBD2. The CDR3 loop spans 18 amino acids. The germline V gene has CDR1 MNHEY and CDR2 SMNVEV (reference sequence). V shed 5 bases and J 0 bases; nucleotides not matched to a gene: 8. The CDR3 DNA sequence: TGTGCCAGCAGTAGCGGGACTAGCGGGACGGCTAGCACAGATACGCAGTATTTT. Translation: CASSSGTSGTASTDTQYF.

This clone showed up just a few times. The chain carries TRBV7-6 and TRBJ1-5; D is undetermined. Germline CDR1 reads SGHVS; CDR2 reads FNYEAQ. This CDR3 comprises 14 residues. Trimming pared 2 bases from V and 7 bases from J, leaving 12 bases between. The CDR3 loop is CASSLYDGVQPQHF. The CDR3 bases are TGTGCCAGCAGCTTATACGACGGGGTCCAGCCCCAGCATTTT.

This chain joins TRBV7-2 and TRBJ2-7; 7 bases fit TRBD2. Losses at the gene ends were 8 bases for V and 4 bases for J; bases not matched to a gene: 11. The CDR3 is 14 amino acids. Germline V gene data show CDR1 as SGHTA and CDR2 as FQGNSA. The CDR3 sequence: CASGRGGRVYEQYF. CDR3 DNA sequence: TGTGCCAGCGGTAGGGGTGGGAGGGTTTACGAGCAGTACTTC.

The chain is built from TRBV6-1 and TRBJ1-4; no firm D call. The CDR3 has 15 residues. With 2 bases removed from V and 3 bases from J, the gap between germline ends came to 10 bases. Germline CDR1 is MNHNS and CDR2 is SASEGT. The DNA of the CDR3 is TGTGCCAGCAGTGAATGGCGGGATTCTAATGAAAAACTGTTTTTT. It yields the protein CASSEWRDSNEKLFF.

The rearrangement links TRBV20-1 to TRBJ2-3; D call uncertain. Trimming cost V 7 bases and J 7 bases, with 9 bases left between them. CDR3 size: 10 residues. Germline CDR1 reads DFQATT; CDR2 reads SNEGSKA (reference sequence). CDR3 loop: CSDQRYTQYF. As DNA, the CDR3 is TGCAGTGATCAGAGGTATACGCAGTATTTT.

V is TRBV19 and J is TRBJ2-3; maybe TRBD2 (7 bases). The V end was cut by 8 bases, the J end by 5 bases, with 14 bases between. Per germline, CDR1 LNHDA and CDR2 SQIVND (reference sequence). The CDR3 is made up of 13 amino acids. The CDR3 region has the DNA TGTGCCAGTGGAACAGGGAGGGGAGATACGCAGTATTTT. Translated: CASGTGRGDTQYF.

J is TRBJ1-5 and V is TRBV4-1, with a tentative D call TRBD1 (6 bases). V was cut by 0 bases and J by 9 bases, with 15 bases left in between. The CDR3 contains 15 residues. The V gene's germline CDR1 is MGHRA and CDR2 YSYEKL. CDR3 coding DNA: TGCGCCAGCAGCCAAGAAGAACAGGGACCTCCGCCCCAGCATTTT. The encoded protein is CASSQEEQGPPPQHF.

This clone was detected once. This chain uses TRBV15 with TRBJ1-2; 7 bases line up with TRBD1. CDR3 length: 16 residues. Trimming at V came to 5 bases and at J to 4 bases, leaving 13 bases not matched to a gene. Germline-derived CDR1 and CDR2 are LNHNV and YYDKDF (reference sequence). This CDR3 is CATSLALTGVLYGYTF. The DNA of the CDR3 is TGTGCCACCAGCCTAGCCCTTACAGGGGTTCTCTATGGCTACACCTTC.

CDR3 loop: CASSSPYRLAGSLCNEQFF. CDR3 in DNA: TGTGCCAGCAGCTCACCATACAGACTAGCGGGTTCCCTATGCAATGAGCAGTTCTTC. V is TRBV7-2 and J is TRBJ2-1, with 10 positions matching TRBD2. The ends lost 4 bases at V and 6 bases at J; junction bases unmatched: 18. The V gene's germline CDR1 is SGHTA and CDR2 FQGNSA. This CDR3 spans 19 amino acids.

There are a few counts of this clone. The chain recombines TRBV15 with TRBJ1-1; 7 bases match TRBD1. With V trimmed by 0 bases and J by 2 bases, 9 bases remained unmatched. Germline V lookup: CDR1 LNHNV, CDR2 YYDKDF (reference sequence). The CDR3 is made up of 17 amino acids. CDR3 sequence: CATSRDGGQLKNTEAFF. In DNA, the CDR3 is TGTGCCACCAGCAGAGATGGGGGACAGTTAAAAAACACTGAAGCTTTCTTT.

The J gene is TRBJ1-1, the V gene TRBV27; D unclear. In germline, CDR1 is MNHEY, CDR2 SMNVEV (reference sequence). The CDR3 is made up of 14 amino acids. V gave up 7 bases and J gave up 1 base, with 13 bases separating them. CDR3 loop: CASKSLFGNTEAFF. The DNA for the CDR3 is TGTGCCAGCAAATCCCTCTTCGGGAACACTGAAGCTTTCTTT.

V and J are TRBV29-1 and TRBJ2-7; the match to TRBD1 covers 10 bases. The germline V gene encodes CDR1 SQVTM and CDR2 ANQGSEA. CDR3 length equals 12 residues. CDR3 coding DNA: TGCAGGCGGGACAGGGGAAACTACGAGCAGTACTTC. It codes for CRRDRGNYEQYF.

This clone is a singleton in its sample. This chain joins TRBV19 and TRBJ2-3; D gene unclear. The CDR3 runs to 16 residues. Germline V CDR1 and CDR2: LNHDA, SQIVND (reference sequence). Trimming cost V 7 bases and J 0 bases, with 17 bases left between them. The CDR3 DNA reads TGTGCCAGTACCTATAATACGATCGCTAGCACAGATACGCAGTATTTT. Translated: CASTYNTIASTDTQYF.

This clone was seen a single time. CDR3 protein: CASSIPQGNSPLHF. CDR3 in DNA: TGTGCCAGCAGCATTCCACAGGGGAATTCACCCCTCCACTTT. The V call is TRBV7-2, the J call TRBJ1-6, with 7 bases lining up with TRBD1. Germline loops: CDR1 SGHTA, CDR2 FQGNSA. The CDR3 spans 14 residues. The junction had 5 bases not matched to a gene; V was cut back by 5 bases and J by 7 bases.

The rearrangement joins TRBV4-3 to TRBJ2-7, with no clear D. Germline lookup yields CDR1 LGHNA and CDR2 YSLEER. The length of the CDR3 is 15 residues. Trimming pared 4 bases from V and 0 bases from J, leaving 13 bases between. In nucleotides, the CDR3 is TGCGCCAGCAGCCCCTCTGAGGAGAACTCCTACGAGCAGTACTTC. Its translation: CASSPSEENSYEQYF.